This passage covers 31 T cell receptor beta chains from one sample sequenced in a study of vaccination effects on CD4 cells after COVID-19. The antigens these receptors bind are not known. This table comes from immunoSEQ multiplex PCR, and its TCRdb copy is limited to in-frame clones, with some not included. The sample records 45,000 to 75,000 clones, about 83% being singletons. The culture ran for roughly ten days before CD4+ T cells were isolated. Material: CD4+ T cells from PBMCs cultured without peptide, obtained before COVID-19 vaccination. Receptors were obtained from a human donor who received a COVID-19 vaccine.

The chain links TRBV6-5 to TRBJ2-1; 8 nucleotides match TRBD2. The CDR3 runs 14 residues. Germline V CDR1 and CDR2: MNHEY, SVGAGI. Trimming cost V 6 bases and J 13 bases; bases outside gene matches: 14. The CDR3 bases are TGTGCCAGCAGCAAGGACGGGGGGGCGCTCCACCAGTTCTTC. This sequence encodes CASSKDGGALHQFF.

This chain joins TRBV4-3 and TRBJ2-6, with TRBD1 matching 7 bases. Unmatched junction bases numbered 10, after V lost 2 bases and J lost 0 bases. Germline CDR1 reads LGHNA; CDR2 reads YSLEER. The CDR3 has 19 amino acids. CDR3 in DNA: TGCGCCAGCAGCCAATCCCGCCGGGACAGTCGCTCTGGGGCCAACGTCCTGACTTTC. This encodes CASSQSRRDSRSGANVLTF.

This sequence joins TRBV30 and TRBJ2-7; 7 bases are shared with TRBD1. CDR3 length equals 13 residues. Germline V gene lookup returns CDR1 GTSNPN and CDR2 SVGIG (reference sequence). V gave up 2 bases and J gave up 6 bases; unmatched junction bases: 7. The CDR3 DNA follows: TGTGCCTGGAGTTTAGGGGGCGAAGGCGAGCAGTACGTC. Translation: CAWSLGGEGEQYV.

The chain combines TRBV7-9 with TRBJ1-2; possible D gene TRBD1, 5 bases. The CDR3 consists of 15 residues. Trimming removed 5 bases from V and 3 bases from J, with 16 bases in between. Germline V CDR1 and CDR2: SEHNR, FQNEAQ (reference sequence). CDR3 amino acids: CASSSNPGVDYGYTF. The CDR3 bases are TGTGCCAGCAGCAGCAACCCGGGGGTGGACTATGGCTACACCTTC.

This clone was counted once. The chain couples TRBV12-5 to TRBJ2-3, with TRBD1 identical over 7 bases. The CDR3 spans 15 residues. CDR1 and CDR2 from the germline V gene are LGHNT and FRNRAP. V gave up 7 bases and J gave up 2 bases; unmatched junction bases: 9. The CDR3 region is CASASRQGATDTQYF. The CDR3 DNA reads TGTGCTAGTGCGTCTCGACAGGGAGCCACAGATACGCAGTATTTT.

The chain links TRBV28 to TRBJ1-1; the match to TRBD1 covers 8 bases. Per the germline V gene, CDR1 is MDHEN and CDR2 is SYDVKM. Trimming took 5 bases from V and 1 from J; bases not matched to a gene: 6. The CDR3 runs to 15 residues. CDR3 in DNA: TGTGCCAGCAGTATCCCCGGGACAGGGAACACTGAAGCTTTCTTT. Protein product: CASSIPGTGNTEAFF.

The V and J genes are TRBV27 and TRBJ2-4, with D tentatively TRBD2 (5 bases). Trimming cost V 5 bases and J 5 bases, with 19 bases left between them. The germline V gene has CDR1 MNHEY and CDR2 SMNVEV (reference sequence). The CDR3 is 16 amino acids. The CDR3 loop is CASSPDYLGYENIQYF. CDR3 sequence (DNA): TGTGCCAGCAGTCCCGACTACTTGGGTTACGAAAACATTCAGTACTTC.

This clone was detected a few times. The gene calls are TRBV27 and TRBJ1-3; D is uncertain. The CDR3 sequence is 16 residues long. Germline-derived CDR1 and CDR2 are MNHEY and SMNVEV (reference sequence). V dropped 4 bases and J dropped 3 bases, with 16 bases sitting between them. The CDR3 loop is CASSSFGKAVGNTIYF. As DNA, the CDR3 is TGTGCCAGCAGTTCCTTTGGTAAAGCCGTTGGAAACACCATATATTTT.

CDR3 region: CASSRAGTVQETQYF. Written as DNA, the CDR3 is TGCGCCAGCAGCCGGGCCGGGACAGTCCAAGAGACCCAGTACTTC. The chain combines TRBV4-3 with TRBJ2-5, with 7 positions matching TRBD1. Germline V gene sequence: CDR1 LGHNA, CDR2 YSLEER. The CDR3 extends over 15 amino acids. V lost 4 bases and J lost 1; bases outside the gene matches: 6.

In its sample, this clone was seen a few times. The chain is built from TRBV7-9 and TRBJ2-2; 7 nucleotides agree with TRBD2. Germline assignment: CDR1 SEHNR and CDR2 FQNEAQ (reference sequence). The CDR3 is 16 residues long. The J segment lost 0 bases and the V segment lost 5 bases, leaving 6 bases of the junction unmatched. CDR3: CASSTVGGANTGELFF. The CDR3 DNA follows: TGTGCCAGCAGCACCGTTGGGGGGGCGAACACCGGGGAGCTGTTTTTT. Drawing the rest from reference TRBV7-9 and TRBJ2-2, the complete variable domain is DTGVSQNPRHKITKRGQNVTFRCDPISEHNRLYWYRQTLGQGPEFLTYFQNEAQLEKSRLLSDRFSAERPKGSFSTLEIQRTEQGDSAMYLCASSTVGGANTGELFFGEGSRLTVL.

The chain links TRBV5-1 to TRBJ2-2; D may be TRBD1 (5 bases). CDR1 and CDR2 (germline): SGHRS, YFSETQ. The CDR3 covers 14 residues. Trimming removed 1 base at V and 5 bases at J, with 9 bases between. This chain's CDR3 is CASSLLGETGELFF. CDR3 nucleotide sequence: TGCGCCAGCAGCTTGTTAGGGGAAACCGGGGAGCTGTTTTTT.

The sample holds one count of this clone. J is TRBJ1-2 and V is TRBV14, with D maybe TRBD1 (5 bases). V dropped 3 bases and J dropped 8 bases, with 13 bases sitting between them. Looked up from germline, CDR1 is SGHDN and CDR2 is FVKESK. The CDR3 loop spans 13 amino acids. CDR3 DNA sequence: TGTGCCAGCAGCCAGGCGGCAGGGTACGGCTACACCTTC. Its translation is CASSQAAGYGYTF.

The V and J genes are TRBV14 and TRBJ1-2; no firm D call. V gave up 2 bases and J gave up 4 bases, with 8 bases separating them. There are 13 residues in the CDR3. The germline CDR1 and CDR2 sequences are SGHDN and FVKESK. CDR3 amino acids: CASSQHPFYGYTF. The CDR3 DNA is TGTGCCAGCAGCCAACATCCTTTCTATGGCTACACCTTC.

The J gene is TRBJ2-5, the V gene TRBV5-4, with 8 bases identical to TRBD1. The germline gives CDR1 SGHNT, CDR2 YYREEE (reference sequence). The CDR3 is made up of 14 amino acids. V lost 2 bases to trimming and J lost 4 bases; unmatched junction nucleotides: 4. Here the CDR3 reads CASSLYGQGETQYF. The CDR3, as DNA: TGTGCCAGCAGCTTATATGGACAGGGAGAGACCCAGTACTTC.

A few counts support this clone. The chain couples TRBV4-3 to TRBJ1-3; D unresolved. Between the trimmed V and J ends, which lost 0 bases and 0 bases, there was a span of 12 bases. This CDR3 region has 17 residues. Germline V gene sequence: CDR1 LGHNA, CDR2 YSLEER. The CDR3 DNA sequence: TGCGCCAGCAGCCAAGATACTATGCGAAGCTCTGGAAACACCATATATTTT. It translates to CASSQDTMRSSGNTIYF.

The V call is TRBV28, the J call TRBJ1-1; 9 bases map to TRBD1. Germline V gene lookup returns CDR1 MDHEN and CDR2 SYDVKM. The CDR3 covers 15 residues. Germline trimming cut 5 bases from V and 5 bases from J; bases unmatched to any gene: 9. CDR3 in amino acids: CASSTGTGFTTEAFF. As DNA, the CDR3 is TGTGCCAGCAGTACCGGGACAGGGTTTACTACTGAAGCTTTCTTT.

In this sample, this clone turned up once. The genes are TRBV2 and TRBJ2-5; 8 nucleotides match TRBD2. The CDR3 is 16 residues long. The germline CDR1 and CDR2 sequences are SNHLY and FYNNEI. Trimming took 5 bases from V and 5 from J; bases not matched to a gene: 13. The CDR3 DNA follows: TGTGCCAGCAGTCCCCGCCTCGGACTAGCTGGTGAGACCCAGTACTTC. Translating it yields CASSPRLGLAGETQYF.

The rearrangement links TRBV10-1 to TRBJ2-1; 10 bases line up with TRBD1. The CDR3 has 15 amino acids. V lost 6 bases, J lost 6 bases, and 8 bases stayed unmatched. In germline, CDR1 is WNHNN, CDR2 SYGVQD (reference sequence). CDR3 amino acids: CASSPGTGAINEQFF. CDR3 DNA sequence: TGCGCCAGCAGCCCCGGGACAGGGGCGATCAATGAGCAGTTCTTC.

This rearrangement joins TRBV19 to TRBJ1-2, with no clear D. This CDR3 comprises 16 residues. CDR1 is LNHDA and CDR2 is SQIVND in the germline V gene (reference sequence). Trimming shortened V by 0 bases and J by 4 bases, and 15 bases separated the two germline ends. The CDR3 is CASSIDGGRLGYGYTF. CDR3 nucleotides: TGTGCCAGTAGTATAGATGGAGGCAGGCTCGGCTATGGCTACACCTTC.

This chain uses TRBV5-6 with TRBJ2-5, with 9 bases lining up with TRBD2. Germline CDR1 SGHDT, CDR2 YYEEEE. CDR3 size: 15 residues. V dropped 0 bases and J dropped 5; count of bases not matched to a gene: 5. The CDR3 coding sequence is TGTGCCAGCAGCTTGGTACGCGGGGGGGGTGAGACCCAGTACTTC. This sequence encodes CASSLVRGGGETQYF.

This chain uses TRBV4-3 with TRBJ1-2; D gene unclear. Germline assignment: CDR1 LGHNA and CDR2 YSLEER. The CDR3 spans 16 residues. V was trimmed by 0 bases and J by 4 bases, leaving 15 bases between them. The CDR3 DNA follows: TGCGCCAGCAGCCAAGATGCTTTAGGGTTGGGCTATGGCTACACCTTC. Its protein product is CASSQDALGLGYGYTF.

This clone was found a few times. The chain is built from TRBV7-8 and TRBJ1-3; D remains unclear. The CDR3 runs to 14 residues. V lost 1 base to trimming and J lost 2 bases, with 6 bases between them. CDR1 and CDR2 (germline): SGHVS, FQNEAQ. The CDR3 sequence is CASSLDYPGNTIYF. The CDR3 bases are TGTGCCAGCAGCTTAGACTACCCTGGAAACACCATATATTTT.

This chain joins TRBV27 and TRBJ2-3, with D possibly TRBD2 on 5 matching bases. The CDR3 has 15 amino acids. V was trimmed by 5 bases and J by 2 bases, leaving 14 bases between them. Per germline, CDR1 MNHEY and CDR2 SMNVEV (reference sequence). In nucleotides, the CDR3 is TGTGCCAGCAGTCAGCGGTGGGAGAACACAGATACGCAGTATTTT. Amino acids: CASSQRWENTDTQYF.

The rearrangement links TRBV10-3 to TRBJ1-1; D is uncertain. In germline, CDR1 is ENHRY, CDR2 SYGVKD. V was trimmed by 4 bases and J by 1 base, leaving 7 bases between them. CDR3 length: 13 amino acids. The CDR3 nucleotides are TGTGCCATCAGTGGGGCCGGGAACACTGAAGCTTTCTTT. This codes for CAISGAGNTEAFF.

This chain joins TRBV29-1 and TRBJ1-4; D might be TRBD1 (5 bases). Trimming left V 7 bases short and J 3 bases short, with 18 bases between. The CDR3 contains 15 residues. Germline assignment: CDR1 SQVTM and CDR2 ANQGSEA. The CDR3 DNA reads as TGCAGCGCCACAGGTGCGGGGGTAGCTAATGAAAAACTGTTTTTT. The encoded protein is CSATGAGVANEKLFF. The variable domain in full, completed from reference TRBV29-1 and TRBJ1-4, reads SAVISQKPSRDICQRGTSLTIQCQVDSQVTMMFWYRQQPGQSLTLIATANQGSEATYESGFVIDKFPISRPNLTFSTLTVSNMSPEDSSIYLCSATGAGVANEKLFFGSGTQLSVL.

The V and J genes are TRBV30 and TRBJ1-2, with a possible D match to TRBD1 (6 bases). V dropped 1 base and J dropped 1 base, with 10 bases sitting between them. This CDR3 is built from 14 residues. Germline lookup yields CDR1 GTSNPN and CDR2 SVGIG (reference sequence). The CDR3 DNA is TGTGCCTGGAGTGGAGGGGGGCTTAACTATGGCTACACCTTC. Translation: CAWSGGGLNYGYTF.

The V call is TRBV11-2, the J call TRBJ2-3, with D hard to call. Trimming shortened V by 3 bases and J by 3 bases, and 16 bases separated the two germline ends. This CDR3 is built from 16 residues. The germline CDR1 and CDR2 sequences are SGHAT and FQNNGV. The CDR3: CASSFSLGPGTDTQYF. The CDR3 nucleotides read TGTGCCAGCAGCTTTTCCCTGGGTCCCGGTACAGATACGCAGTATTTT.

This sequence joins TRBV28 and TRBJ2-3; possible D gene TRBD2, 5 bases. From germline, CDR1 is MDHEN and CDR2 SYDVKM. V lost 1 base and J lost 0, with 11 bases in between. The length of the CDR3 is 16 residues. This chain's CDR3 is CASSLLGRTSTDTQYF. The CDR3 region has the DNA TGTGCCAGCAGTTTATTAGGGCGGACTAGCACAGATACGCAGTATTTT.

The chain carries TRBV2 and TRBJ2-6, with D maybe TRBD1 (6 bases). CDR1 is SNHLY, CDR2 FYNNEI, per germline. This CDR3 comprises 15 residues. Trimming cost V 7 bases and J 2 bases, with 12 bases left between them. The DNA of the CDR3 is TGTGCCAGCAACCTACAGGGAACTGGGGCCAACGTCCTGACTTTC. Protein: CASNLQGTGANVLTF.

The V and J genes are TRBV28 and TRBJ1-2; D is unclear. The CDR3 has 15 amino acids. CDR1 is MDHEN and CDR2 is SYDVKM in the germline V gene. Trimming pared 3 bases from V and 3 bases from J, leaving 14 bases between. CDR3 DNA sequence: TGTGCCAGCAGTTTTGCGGCCCGACGATACTATGGCTACACCTTC. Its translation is CASSFAARRYYGYTF.

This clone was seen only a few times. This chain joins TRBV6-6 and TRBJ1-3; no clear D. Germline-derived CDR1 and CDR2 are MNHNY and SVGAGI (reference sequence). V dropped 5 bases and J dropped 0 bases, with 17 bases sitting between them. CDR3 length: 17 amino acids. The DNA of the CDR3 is TGTGCCAGCAGTCTGCAACGACGGATGAGCTCTGGAAACACCATATATTTT. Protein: CASSLQRRMSSGNTIYF.